This T cell receptor (beta chain) stems from a study of cytomegalovirus exposure and HLA in healthy donors. In regard to this clone: The antigen is undetermined.

The CDR3 runs to 14 residues. The V end was cut by 6 bases, the J end by 4 bases, with 15 bases between. Germline CDR1 and CDR2: MNHEY and SVGAGI. Findings and caveats of the study: Prior analysis indicated that the majority of TCR beta V segments exhibited productivity approximately 87% or approximately 30% of the time. Cytomegalovirus-associated status was assigned to 150 or so TCR beta chains.

A multiplex PCR was run with 60 Vbeta primers and 13 Jbeta primers. TCRdb keeps only in-frame clones here, not all; method: immunoSEQ multiplex PCR. Of 100,000 or so clones listed, around 86% are singletons. The gene calls are TRBV6-5 and TRBJ1-2; possible D gene TRBD1, 6 bases. The clonotype comes from a man aged 30-40 years in good health and CMV-seropositive. Sequenced input: PBMCs. CDR3 coding DNA: TGTGCCAGCAGGAAACAGGGCCCTCTCTATGGCTACACCTTC. Its protein product is CASRKQGPLYGYTF.